These 22 T cell receptor beta chains originate from one sample sequenced in a study of T cell changes during pregnancy in multiple sclerosis. TCRdb keeps only in-frame clones here, not all; method: immunoSEQ multiplex PCR. The table records about 43,000 clones, roughly 88% of them present only once. Sequenced sample: PBMCs (not recorded whether the cells were cultured). The receptors were gathered from a female donor with multiple sclerosis, enrolled in a pregnancy study.

The rearrangement links TRBV18 to TRBJ2-2; 7 bases are a match to TRBD2. V dropped 3 bases and J dropped 2; count of bases not matched to a gene: 18. This CDR3 comprises 20 residues. Germline V lookup: CDR1 KGHSH, CDR2 LQKENI. CDR3 sequence: CASSPTRGAGGRDNTGELFF. Here the CDR3 DNA reads TGTGCCAGCTCACCCACCCGGGGAGCAGGCGGGAGAGACAACACCGGGGAGCTGTTTTTT.

The chain joins TRBV19 to TRBJ1-1; a weak D match, TRBD1 (6 bases). Germline CDR1 LNHDA, CDR2 SQIVND (reference sequence). The CDR3 totals 15 residues. Trimming shortened V by 1 base and J by 4 bases, and 13 bases separated the two germline ends. CDR3 region: CASSIGEGEPTEAFF. The CDR3 bases are TGTGCCAGTAGTATAGGTGAGGGGGAACCCACTGAAGCTTTCTTT.

The chain carries TRBV19 and TRBJ1-5; no definite D call. Germline V CDR1 and CDR2: LNHDA, SQIVND (reference sequence). The CDR3 extends over 14 amino acids. Trimming took 7 bases from V and 5 from J, leaving 15 bases between them. CDR3 protein: CASNVAALYQPQHF. In nucleotides, the CDR3 is TGTGCCAGTAACGTGGCAGCCCTGTATCAGCCCCAGCATTTT.

The gene calls are TRBV10-1 and TRBJ2-1; 7 bases fit TRBD2. Germline CDR1 reads WNHNN; CDR2 reads SYGVQD (reference sequence). The CDR3 consists of 16 residues. V was clipped by 3 bases and J by 8 bases; unmatched bases: 13. The CDR3 sequence is CASSDDAGVSIHEQFF. CDR3 bases: TGCGCCAGCAGTGACGACGCGGGAGTAAGTATCCATGAGCAGTTCTTC.

J is TRBJ2-1 and V is TRBV10-1; 9 bases map to TRBD2. Germline CDR1 and CDR2: WNHNN and SYGVQD (reference sequence). The ends lost 3 bases at V and 8 bases at J; junction bases unmatched: 5. The length of the CDR3 is 14 residues. The CDR3 here is CASSDLAGEHEQFF. In DNA form, the CDR3 reads TGCGCCAGCAGTGATTTAGCGGGAGAACATGAGCAGTTCTTC.

The J gene is TRBJ1-1, the V gene TRBV2, with 7 bases identical to TRBD1. There are 15 residues in the CDR3. The germline gives CDR1 SNHLY, CDR2 FYNNEI. The trim removed 5 bases at V and 5 bases at J, leaving 11 bases unmatched. In DNA form, the CDR3 reads TGTGCCAGCAGTACGAACGACAGGGTGTGGACTGAAGCTTTCTTT. This sequence encodes CASSTNDRVWTEAFF.

The CDR3 coding sequence is TGTGCCAGCAGACCCAGCGGGAGTTACTCCTACGAGCAGTACTTC. Its translation: CASRPSGSYSYEQYF. The chain combines TRBV7-2 with TRBJ2-7, with TRBD2 identical over 8 bases. The V segment lost 6 bases and the J segment 0 bases; nucleotides outside the gene matches: 7. CDR3 length equals 15 residues. The germline V gene has CDR1 SGHTA and CDR2 FQGNSA. Combining the CDR3 with reference TRBV7-2 and TRBJ2-7 gives the whole variable domain GAGVSQSPSNKVTEKGKDVELRCDPISGHTALYWYRQSLGQGLEFLIYFQGNSAPDKSGLPSDRFSAERTGGSVSTLTIQRTQQEDSAVYLCASRPSGSYSYEQYFGPGTRLTVT.

V usage is TRBV29-1 and J usage is TRBJ2-1, with D perhaps given as TRBD1 or TRBD2 (5 bases each). Germline CDR1 is SQVTM and CDR2 is ANQGSEA. Trimming stripped 7 bases from V and 9 bases from J, with 13 bases between. The CDR3 runs 11 residues. This CDR3 is CSGGDGGEQFF. The CDR3 DNA follows: TGCAGCGGTGGGGACGGCGGTGAGCAGTTCTTC.

The table lists this clone with a count of one. The CDR3 coding sequence is TGTGCCAGCAGCTTAGTCGGCGGTCAAGAGACCCAGTACTTC. Encoded protein: CASSLVGGQETQYF. V gene TRBV11-2 combines with J gene TRBJ2-5; D call uncertain. From germline, CDR1 is SGHAT and CDR2 FQNNGV. This CDR3 comprises 14 residues. V lost 1 base and J 2 bases, leaving 8 bases between the germline ends.

J is TRBJ1-4 and V is TRBV7-8, with a tentative D call TRBD1 (6 bases). The CDR3 is made up of 14 amino acids. Germline CDR1 reads SGHVS; CDR2 reads FQNEAQ. V lost 6 bases and J 12 bases, leaving 20 bases between the germline ends. The DNA for the CDR3 is TGTGCCAGCAGACTCGACAGGACTAGTTTAGAACTGTTTTTT. Translation: CASRLDRTSLELFF.

This chain links TRBV6-4 with TRBJ1-3; D is uncertain. The germline V gene has CDR1 MRHNA and CDR2 SNTAGT. The ends were cut back, 4 bases at V and 3 bases at J, with 4 bases in the middle. The CDR3 length is 12 residues. The CDR3 DNA reads TGTGCCAGCAGTGGCGGTGGAAACACCATATATTTT. Its translation: CASSGGGNTIYF.

The V gene is TRBV6-6, the J gene TRBJ2-2, with 7 bases aligning to TRBD2. The trim removed 2 bases at V and 3 bases at J, leaving 6 bases unmatched. Germline V lookup: CDR1 MNHNY, CDR2 SVGAGI (reference sequence). This CDR3 comprises 16 residues. CDR3 in amino acids: CASSYGEGLDTGELFF. The CDR3 DNA follows: TGTGCCAGCAGTTACGGGGAGGGCCTGGACACCGGGGAGCTGTTTTTT.

The chain is built from TRBV4-2 and TRBJ2-1; weak D call: TRBD2 (5 bases). V shed 0 bases and J shed 4 bases, with 7 bases lying between them. Germline V CDR1 and CDR2: LGHNA, YNFKEQ. There are 14 residues in the CDR3. DNA of the CDR3: TGTGCCAGCAGCCAAGAACTAGAATACAATGAGCAGTTCTTC. It codes for CASSQELEYNEQFF.

This clone was seen just once. The V gene is TRBV6-1, the J gene TRBJ2-5; 15 nucleotides agree with TRBD2. CDR3 size: 18 residues. With 1 base clipped from V and 5 bases from J, the junction kept 8 bases outside the gene matches. From germline, CDR1 is MNHNS and CDR2 SASEGT. The chain's CDR3 is CASSEGGLAGGSRETQYF. The CDR3 bases are TGTGCCAGCAGTGAAGGGGGACTAGCGGGAGGCTCAAGGGAGACCCAGTACTTC.

The chain recombines TRBV5-1 with TRBJ2-7, with 8 positions matching TRBD2. CDR3 length: 15 amino acids. V dropped 3 bases and J dropped 3; count of bases not matched to a gene: 8. Germline CDR1 and CDR2: SGHRS and YFSETQ. The CDR3: CASSSREGGGYEQYF. CDR3 DNA sequence: TGCGCCAGCAGCTCACGGGAGGGCGGGGGCTACGAGCAGTACTTC.

The chain recombines TRBV30 with TRBJ1-4; TRBD1 might be the D (5 bases). Trimming cost V 0 bases and J 8 bases, with 13 bases left between them. This CDR3 has 14 amino acids. Germline V CDR1 and CDR2: GTSNPN, SVGIG (reference sequence). This chain's CDR3 is CAWSVPGQNEKLFF. The CDR3 nucleotides are TGTGCCTGGAGTGTACCGGGGCAGAACGAAAAACTGTTTTTT. The variable domain in full, with the rest retrieved from reference TRBV30 and TRBJ1-4, is SQTIHQWPATLVQPVGSPLSLECTVEGTSNPNLYWYRQAAGRGLQLLFYSVGIGQISSEVPQNLSASRPQDRQFILSSKKLLLSDSGFYLCAWSVPGQNEKLFFGSGTQLSVL.

The genes are TRBV11-3 and TRBJ2-1; D gene uncertain. V lost 0 bases, J lost 4 bases, and 4 bases lay in between. The CDR3 is 13 amino acids. Germline V gene data show CDR1 as SGHNT and CDR2 as YENEEA. The CDR3: CASSLDVYNEQFF. The CDR3 coding sequence is TGTGCCAGCAGCTTAGATGTATACAATGAGCAGTTCTTC.

The rearrangement joins TRBV5-1 to TRBJ2-1, with D possibly TRBD2 on 6 matching bases. Per germline, CDR1 SGHRS and CDR2 YFSETQ. There are 17 residues in the CDR3. Trimming pared 0 bases from V and 0 bases from J, leaving 13 bases between. The CDR3 loop is CASSLVAASSSYNEQFF. In DNA form, the CDR3 reads TGCGCCAGCAGCTTGGTAGCGGCTAGCAGCTCCTACAATGAGCAGTTCTTC.

This clone has more than one count but fewer than ten. This chain uses TRBV5-6 with TRBJ2-1, with a tentative D call TRBD2 (6 bases). Germline V gives CDR1 SGHDT, CDR2 YYEEEE. The V gene lost 4 bases and the J gene lost 4 bases, with 15 bases spanning the gap. This CDR3 spans 15 amino acids. The CDR3 DNA reads as TGTGCCAGCAGCCCGGGACTGTCGGATTACAATGAGCAGTTCTTC. Translation gives CASSPGLSDYNEQFF.

The genes are TRBV4-1 and TRBJ2-5; weak D call: TRBD1 (6 bases). The CDR3 has 12 residues. V lost 11 bases and J 1 base, leaving 11 bases between the germline ends. CDR1 and CDR2 (germline): MGHRA, YSYEKL. The CDR3 reads CAARGPQETQYF. CDR3 DNA sequence: TGCGCCGCCAGGGGACCCCAAGAGACCCAGTACTTC.

This sequence joins TRBV5-4 and TRBJ1-1; 7 bases map to TRBD1. The CDR3 extends over 16 amino acids. V gave up 3 bases and J gave up 1 base; unmatched junction bases: 9. Germline V gene data show CDR1 as SGHNT and CDR2 as YYREEE (reference sequence). The CDR3 nucleotides read TGTGCCAGCAGCTGGCGCCGACAGGGAACGAACACTGAAGCTTTCTTT. This codes for CASSWRRQGTNTEAFF.

The J gene is TRBJ1-1, the V gene TRBV9; D remains unclear. V lost 3 bases to trimming and J lost 0 bases, with 3 bases between them. There are 12 residues in the CDR3. CDR1 SGDLS and CDR2 YYNGEE come from the germline V gene. The DNA for the CDR3 is TGTGCCAGCAGCGGACTGAACACTGAAGCTTTCTTT. Protein sequence: CASSGLNTEAFF.